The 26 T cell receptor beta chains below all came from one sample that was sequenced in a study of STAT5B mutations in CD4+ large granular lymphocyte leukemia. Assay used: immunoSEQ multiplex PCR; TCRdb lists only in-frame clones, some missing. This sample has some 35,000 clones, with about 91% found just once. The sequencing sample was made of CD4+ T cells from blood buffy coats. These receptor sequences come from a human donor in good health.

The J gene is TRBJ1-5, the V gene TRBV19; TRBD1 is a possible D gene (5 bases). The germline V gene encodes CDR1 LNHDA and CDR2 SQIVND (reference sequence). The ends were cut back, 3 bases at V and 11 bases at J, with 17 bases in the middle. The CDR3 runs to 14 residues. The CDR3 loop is CASSIQGPSFTQHF. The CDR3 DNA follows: TGTGCCAGTAGTATCCAGGGCCCAAGTTTTACCCAGCATTTT.

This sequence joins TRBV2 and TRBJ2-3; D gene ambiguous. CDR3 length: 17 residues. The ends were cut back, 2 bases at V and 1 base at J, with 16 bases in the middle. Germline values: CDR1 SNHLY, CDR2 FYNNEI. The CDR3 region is CASSEFSRVKGTDTQYF. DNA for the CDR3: TGTGCCAGCAGTGAATTTTCTCGGGTAAAGGGCACAGATACGCAGTATTTT.

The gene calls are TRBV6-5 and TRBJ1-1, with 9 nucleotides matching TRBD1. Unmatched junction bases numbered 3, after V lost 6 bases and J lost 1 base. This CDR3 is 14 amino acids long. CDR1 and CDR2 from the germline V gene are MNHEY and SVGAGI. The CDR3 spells CASRGTGRNTEAFF. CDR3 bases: TGTGCCAGCAGGGGGACAGGGAGGAACACTGAAGCTTTCTTT.

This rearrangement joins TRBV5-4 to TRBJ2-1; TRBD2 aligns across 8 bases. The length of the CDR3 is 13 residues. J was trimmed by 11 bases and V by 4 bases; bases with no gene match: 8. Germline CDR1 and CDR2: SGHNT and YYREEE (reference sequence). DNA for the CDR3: TGTGCCAGCAGCCCCCCCGGGGGGGTAAAGCAGTTCTTC. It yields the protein CASSPPGGVKQFF.

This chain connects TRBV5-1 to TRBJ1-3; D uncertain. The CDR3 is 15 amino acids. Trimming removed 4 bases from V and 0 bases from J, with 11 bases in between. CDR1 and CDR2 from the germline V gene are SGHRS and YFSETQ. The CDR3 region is CASSASWDSGNTIYF. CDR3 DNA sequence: TGCGCCAGCAGCGCCTCTTGGGACTCTGGAAACACCATATATTTT. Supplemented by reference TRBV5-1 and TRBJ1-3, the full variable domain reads KAGVTQTPRYLIKTRGQQVTLSCSPISGHRSVSWYQQTPGQGLQFLFEYFSETQRNKGNFPGRFSGRQFSNSRSEMNVSTLELGDSALYLCASSASWDSGNTIYFGEGSWLTVV.

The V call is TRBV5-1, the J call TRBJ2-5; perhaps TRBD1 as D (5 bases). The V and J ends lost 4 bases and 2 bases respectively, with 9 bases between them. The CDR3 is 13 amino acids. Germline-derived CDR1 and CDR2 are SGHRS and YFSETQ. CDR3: CASSRQFQETQYF. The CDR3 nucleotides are TGCGCCAGCAGCCGACAGTTTCAAGAGACCCAGTACTTC.

The CDR3 sequence is CASSQAPTGEQYF. CDR3 coding DNA: TGTGCCAGCAGTCAGGCCCCAACTGGGGAGCAGTACTTC. This chain links TRBV7-3 with TRBJ2-7; D is ambiguous. Deletions cut 6 bases from V and 7 bases from J, with 16 bases between. Germline loops: CDR1 SGHTA, CDR2 FQGTGA. The CDR3 totals 13 residues.

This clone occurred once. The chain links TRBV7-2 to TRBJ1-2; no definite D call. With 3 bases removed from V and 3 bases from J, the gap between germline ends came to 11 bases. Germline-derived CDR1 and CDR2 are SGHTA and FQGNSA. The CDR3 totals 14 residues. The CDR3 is CASSFRAGDYGYTF. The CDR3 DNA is TGTGCCAGCAGCTTTAGGGCCGGGGACTATGGCTACACCTTC.

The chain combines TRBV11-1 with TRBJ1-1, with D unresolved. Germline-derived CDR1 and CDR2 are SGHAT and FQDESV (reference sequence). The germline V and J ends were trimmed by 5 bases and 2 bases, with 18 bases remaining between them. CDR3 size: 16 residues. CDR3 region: CASSLGREGGNTEAFF. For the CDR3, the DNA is TGTGCCAGCAGCCTAGGGCGAGAAGGAGGAAACACTGAAGCTTTCTTT.

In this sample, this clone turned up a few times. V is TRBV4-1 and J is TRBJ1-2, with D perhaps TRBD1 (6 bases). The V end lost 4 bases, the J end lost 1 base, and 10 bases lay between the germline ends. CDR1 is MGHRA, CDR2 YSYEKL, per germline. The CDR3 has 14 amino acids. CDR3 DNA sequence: TGCGCCAGCAGCCCTTCACAGGGTAACTATGGCTACACCTTC. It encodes CASSPSQGNYGYTF.

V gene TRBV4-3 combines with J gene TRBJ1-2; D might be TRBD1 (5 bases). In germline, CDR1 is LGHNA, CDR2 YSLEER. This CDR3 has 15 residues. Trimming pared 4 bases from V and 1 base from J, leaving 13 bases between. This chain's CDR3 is CASSRAGTYNYGYTF. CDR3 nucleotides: TGCGCCAGCAGCCGAGCGGGGACGTATAACTATGGCTACACCTTC.

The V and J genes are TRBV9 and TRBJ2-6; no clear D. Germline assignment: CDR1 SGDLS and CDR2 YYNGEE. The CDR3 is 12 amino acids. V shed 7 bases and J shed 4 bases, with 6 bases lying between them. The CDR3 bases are TGTGCCAGCGGGAAGGGGGCCAACGTCCTGACTTTC. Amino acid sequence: CASGKGANVLTF. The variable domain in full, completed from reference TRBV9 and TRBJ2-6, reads DSGVTQTPKHLITATGQRVTLRCSPRSGDLSVYWYQQSLDQGLQFLIQYYNGEERAKGNILERFSAQQFPDLHSELNLSSLELGDSALYFCASGKGANVLTFGAGSRLTVL.

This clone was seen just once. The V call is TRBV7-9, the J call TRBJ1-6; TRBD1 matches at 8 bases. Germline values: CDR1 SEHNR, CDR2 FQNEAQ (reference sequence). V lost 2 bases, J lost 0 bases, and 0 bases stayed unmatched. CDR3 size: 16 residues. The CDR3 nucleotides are TGTGCCAGCAGCTTAACAGGGGGCTCCTATAATTCACCCCTCCACTTT. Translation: CASSLTGGSYNSPLHF.

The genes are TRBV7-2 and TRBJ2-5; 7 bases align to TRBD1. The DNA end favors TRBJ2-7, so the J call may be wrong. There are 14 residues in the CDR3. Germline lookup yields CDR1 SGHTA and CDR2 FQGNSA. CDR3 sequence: CASSRGDRRYEQYF. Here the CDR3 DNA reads TGTGCCAGCAGCCGAGGGGACAGACGCTACGAGCAGTACTTC.

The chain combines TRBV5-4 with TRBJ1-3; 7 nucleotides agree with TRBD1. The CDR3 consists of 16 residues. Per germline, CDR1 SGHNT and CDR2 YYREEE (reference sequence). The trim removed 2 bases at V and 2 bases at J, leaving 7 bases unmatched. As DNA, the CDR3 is TGTGCCAGCAGCTTTAGTCAGGGGGTACCTGGAAACACCATATATTTT. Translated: CASSFSQGVPGNTIYF.

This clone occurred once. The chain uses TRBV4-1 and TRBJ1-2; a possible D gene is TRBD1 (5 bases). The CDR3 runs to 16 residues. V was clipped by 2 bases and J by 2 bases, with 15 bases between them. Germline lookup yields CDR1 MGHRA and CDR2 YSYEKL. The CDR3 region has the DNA TGCGCCAGCAGCCAACCCTATGCAGGGCGGAACTATGGCTACACCTTC. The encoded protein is CASSQPYAGRNYGYTF.

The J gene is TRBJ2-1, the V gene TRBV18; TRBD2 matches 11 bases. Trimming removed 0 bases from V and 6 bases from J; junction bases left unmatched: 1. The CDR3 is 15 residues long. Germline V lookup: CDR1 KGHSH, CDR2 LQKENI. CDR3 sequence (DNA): TGTGCCAGCTCACCACCTGGGACTAGCGGCAATGAGCAGTTCTTC. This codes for CASSPPGTSGNEQFF.

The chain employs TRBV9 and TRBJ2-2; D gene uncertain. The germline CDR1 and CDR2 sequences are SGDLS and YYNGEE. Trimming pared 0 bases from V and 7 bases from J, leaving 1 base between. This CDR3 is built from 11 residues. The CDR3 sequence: CASSVGGELFF. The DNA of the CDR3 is TGTGCCAGCAGCGTAGGCGGGGAGCTGTTTTTT.

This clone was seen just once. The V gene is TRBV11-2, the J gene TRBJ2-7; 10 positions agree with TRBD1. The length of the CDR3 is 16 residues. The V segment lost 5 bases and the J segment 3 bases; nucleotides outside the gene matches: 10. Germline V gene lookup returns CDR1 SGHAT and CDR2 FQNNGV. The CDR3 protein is CASSRDRGRNNYEQYF. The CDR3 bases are TGTGCCAGCAGCCGGGACAGGGGTAGGAATAACTACGAGCAGTACTTC.

This chain's CDR3 is CASSQMRAYGYTF. CDR3 DNA sequence: TGTGCCAGCAGCCAAATGAGGGCCTATGGCTACACCTTC. The chain links TRBV14 to TRBJ1-2, with D unclear. The V and J ends lost 2 bases and 4 bases respectively, with 8 bases between them. The CDR3 is 13 amino acids. The germline V gene has CDR1 SGHDN and CDR2 FVKESK.

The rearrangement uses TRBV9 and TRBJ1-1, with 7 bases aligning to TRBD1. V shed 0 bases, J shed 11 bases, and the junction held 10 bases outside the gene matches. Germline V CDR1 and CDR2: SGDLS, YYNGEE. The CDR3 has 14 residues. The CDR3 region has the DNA TGTGCCAGCAGCGTAGGGCAGGGGGGACCCAGGGCTTTCTTT. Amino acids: CASSVGQGGPRAFF.

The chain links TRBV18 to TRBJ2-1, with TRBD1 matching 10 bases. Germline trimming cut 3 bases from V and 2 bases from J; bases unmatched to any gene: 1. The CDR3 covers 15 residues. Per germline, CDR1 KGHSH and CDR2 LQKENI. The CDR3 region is CASSPGQGTYNEQFF. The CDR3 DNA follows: TGTGCCAGCTCACCGGGACAGGGGACCTACAATGAGCAGTTCTTC. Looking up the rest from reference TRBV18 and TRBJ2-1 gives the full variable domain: NAGVMQNPRHLVRRRGQEARLRCSPMKGHSHVYWYRQLPEEGLKFMVYLQKENIIDESGMPKERFSAEFPKEGPSILRIQQVVRGDSAAYFCASSPGQGTYNEQFFGPGTRLTVL.

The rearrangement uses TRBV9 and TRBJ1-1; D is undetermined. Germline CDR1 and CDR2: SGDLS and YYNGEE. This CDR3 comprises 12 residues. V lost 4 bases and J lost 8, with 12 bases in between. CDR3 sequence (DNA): TGTGCCAGCAGCCCCCCCGTGGGGGAAGCTTTCTTT. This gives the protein CASSPPVGEAFF. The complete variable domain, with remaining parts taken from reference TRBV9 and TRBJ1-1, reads DSGVTQTPKHLITATGQRVTLRCSPRSGDLSVYWYQQSLDQGLQFLIQYYNGEERAKGNILERFSAQQFPDLHSELNLSSLELGDSALYFCASSPPVGEAFFGQGTRLTVV.

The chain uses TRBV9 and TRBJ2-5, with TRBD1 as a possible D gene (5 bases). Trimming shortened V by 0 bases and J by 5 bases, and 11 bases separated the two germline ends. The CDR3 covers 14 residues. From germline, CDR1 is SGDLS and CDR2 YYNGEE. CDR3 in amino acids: CASSVGLGRETQYF. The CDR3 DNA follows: TGTGCCAGCAGCGTAGGACTGGGGCGGGAGACCCAGTACTTC.

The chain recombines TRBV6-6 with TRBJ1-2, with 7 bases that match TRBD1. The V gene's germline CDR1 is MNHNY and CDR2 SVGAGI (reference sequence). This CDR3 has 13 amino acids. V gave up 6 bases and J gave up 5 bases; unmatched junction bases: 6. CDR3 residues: CASRNDREYGYTF. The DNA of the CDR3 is TGTGCCAGCAGAAACGACAGGGAGTATGGCTACACCTTC.

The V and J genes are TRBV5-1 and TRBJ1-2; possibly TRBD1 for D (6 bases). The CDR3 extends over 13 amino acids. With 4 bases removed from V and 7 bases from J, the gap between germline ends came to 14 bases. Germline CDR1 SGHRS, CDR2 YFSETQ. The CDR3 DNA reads TGCGCCAGCAGCAACCCCGGGACACCTGGCTACACCTTC. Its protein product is CASSNPGTPGYTF.